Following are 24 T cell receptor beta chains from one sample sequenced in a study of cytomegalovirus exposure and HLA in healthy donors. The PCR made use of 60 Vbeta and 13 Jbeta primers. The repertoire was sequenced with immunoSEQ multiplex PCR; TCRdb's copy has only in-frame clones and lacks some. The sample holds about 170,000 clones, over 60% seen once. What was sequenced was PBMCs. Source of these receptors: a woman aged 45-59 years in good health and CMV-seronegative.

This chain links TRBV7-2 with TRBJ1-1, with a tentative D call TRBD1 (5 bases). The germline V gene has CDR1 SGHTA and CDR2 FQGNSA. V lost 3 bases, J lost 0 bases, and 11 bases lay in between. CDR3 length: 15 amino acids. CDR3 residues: CASSLQGILNTEAFF. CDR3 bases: TGTGCCAGCAGCTTGCAGGGAATTCTGAACACTGAAGCTTTCTTT.

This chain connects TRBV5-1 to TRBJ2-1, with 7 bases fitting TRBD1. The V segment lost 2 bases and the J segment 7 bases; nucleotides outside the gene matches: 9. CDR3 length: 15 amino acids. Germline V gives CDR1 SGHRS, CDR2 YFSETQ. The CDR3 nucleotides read TGCGCCAGCAGCTTAGGGGGCTCCGGTAGGAATGAGCAGTTCTTC. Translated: CASSLGGSGRNEQFF. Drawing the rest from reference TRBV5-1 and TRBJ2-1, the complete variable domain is KAGVTQTPRYLIKTRGQQVTLSCSPISGHRSVSWYQQTPGQGLQFLFEYFSETQRNKGNFPGRFSGRQFSNSRSEMNVSTLELGDSALYLCASSLGGSGRNEQFFGPGTRLTVL.

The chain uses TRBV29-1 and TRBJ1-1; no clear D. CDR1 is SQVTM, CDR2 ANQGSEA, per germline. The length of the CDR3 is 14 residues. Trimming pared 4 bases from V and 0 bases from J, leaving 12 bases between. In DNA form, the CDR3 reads TGCAGCGTTGTTAAAGGCGGGATGAACACTGAAGCTTTCTTT. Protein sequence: CSVVKGGMNTEAFF.

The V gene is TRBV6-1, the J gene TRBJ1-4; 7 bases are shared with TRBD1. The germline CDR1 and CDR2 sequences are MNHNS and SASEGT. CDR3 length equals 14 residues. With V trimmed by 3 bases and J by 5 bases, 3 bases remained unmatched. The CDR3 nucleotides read TGTGCCAGCAGTGACAAGGACAGGAATGAAAAACTGTTTTTT. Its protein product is CASSDKDRNEKLFF.

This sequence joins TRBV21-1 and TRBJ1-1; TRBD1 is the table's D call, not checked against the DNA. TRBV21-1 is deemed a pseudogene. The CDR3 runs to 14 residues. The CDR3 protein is CASSNRGGGTEAFF. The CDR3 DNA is TGTGCCAGCAGCAACAGGGGCGGAGGTACTGAAGCTTTCTTT.

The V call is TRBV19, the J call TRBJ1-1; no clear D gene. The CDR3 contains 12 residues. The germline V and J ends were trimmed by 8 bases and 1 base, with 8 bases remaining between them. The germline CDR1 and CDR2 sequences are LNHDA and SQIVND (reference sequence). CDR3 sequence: CASREENTEAFF. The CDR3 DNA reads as TGTGCCAGTCGAGAAGAGAACACTGAAGCTTTCTTT.

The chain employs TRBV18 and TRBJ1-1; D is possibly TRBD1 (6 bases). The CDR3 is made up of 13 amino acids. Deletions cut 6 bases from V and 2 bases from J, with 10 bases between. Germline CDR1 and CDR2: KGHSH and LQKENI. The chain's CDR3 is CASSRGGNTEAFF. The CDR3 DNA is TGTGCCAGCTCCCGAGGGGGAAACACTGAAGCTTTCTTT.

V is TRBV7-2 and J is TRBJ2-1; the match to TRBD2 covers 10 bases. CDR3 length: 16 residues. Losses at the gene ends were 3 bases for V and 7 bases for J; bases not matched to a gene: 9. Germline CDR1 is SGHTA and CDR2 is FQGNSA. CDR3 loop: CASSLGPLAGENEQFF. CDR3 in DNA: TGTGCCAGCAGCTTGGGGCCTCTAGCGGGAGAAAATGAGCAGTTCTTC.

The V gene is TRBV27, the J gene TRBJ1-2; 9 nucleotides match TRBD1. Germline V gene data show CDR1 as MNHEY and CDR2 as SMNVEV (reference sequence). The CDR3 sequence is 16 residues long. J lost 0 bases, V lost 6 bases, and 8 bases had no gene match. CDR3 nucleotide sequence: TGTGCCAGCAGCCCCTGGACAGGGGCGACTAACTATGGCTACACCTTC. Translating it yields CASSPWTGATNYGYTF.

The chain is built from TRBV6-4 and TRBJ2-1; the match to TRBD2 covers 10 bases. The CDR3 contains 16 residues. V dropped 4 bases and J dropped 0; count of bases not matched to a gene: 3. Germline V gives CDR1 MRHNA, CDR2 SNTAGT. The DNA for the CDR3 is TGTGCCAGCAGTGCTGCTAGCGGGAGCTCCTACAATGAGCAGTTCTTC. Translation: CASSAASGSSYNEQFF.

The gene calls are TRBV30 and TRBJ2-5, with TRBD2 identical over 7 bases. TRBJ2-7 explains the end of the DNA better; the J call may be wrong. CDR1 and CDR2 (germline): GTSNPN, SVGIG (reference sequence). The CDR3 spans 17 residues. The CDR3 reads CAWSVFAGRGRNYEQYF. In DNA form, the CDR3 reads TGTGCCTGGAGTGTATTTGCGGGGAGGGGACGGAACTACGAGCAGTACTTC.

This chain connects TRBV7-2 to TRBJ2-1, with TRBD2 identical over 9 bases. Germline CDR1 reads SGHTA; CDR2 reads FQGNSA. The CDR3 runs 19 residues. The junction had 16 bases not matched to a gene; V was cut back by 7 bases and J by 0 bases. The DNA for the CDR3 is TGTGCCAGCACCACCCCCGAAGTGCCTAGCGGGGTCTCCTACAATGAGCAGTTCTTC. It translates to CASTTPEVPSGVSYNEQFF.

This chain's CDR3 is CASRKSAGGGFTGELFF. In DNA, the CDR3 is TGTGCCAGCAGGAAGAGCGCAGGGGGCGGATTCACCGGGGAGCTGTTTTTT. The chain employs TRBV7-2 and TRBJ2-2; 8 bases map to TRBD1. The trim removed 6 bases at V and 4 bases at J, leaving 13 bases unmatched. Germline lookup yields CDR1 SGHTA and CDR2 FQGNSA. The CDR3 covers 17 residues. The complete variable domain, with remaining parts taken from reference TRBV7-2 and TRBJ2-2, reads GAGVSQSPSNKVTEKGKDVELRCDPISGHTALYWYRQSLGQGLEFLIYFQGNSAPDKSGLPSDRFSAERTGGSVSTLTIQRTQQEDSAVYLCASRKSAGGGFTGELFFGEGSRLTVL.

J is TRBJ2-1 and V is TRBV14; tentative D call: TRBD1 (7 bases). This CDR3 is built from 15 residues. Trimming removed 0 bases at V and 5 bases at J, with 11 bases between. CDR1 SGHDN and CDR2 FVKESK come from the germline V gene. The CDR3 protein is CASSQDQGGDNEQFF. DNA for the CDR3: TGTGCCAGCAGCCAAGATCAGGGGGGAGACAATGAGCAGTTCTTC.

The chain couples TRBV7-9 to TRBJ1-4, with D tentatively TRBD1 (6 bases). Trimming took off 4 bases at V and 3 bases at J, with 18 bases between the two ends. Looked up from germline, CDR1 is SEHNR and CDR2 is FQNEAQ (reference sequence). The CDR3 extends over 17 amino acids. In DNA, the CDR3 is TGTGCCAGCAGCTCCTTCGCCCGTGGGACACCTAATGAAAAACTGTTTTTT. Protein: CASSSFARGTPNEKLFF.

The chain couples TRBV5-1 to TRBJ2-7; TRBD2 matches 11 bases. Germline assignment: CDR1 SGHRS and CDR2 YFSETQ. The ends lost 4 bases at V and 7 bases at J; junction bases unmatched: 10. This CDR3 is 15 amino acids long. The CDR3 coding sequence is TGCGCCAGCAGCCTGACTAGCGGGACGATCCGGGAGCAGTACTTC. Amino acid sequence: CASSLTSGTIREQYF.

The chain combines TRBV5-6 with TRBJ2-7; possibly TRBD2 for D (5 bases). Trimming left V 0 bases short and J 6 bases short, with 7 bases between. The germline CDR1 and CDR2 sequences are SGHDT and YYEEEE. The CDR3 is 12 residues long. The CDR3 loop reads CASSLGRAEQYF. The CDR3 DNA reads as TGTGCCAGCAGCTTGGGGCGGGCCGAGCAGTACTTC. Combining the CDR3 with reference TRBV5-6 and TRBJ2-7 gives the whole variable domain DAGVTQSPTHLIKTRGQQVTLRCSPKSGHDTVSWYQQALGQGPQFIFQYYEEEERQRGNFPDRFSGHQFPNYSSELNVNALLLGDSALYLCASSLGRAEQYFGPGTRLTVT.

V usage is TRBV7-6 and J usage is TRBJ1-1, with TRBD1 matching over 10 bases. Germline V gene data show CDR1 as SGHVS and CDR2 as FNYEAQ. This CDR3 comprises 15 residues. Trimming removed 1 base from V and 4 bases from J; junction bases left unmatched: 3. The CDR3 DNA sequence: TGTGCCAGCAGCTTAGGGGACAGGGGAATCACTGAAGCTTTCTTT. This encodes CASSLGDRGITEAFF.

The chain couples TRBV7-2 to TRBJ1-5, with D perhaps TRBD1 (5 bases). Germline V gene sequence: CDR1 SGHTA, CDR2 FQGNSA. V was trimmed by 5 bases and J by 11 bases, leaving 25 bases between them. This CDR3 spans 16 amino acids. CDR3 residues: CASSEAVAGSQRAQHF. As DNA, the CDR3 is TGTGCCAGCAGCGAGGCAGTGGCAGGGTCACAAAGGGCCCAGCATTTT.

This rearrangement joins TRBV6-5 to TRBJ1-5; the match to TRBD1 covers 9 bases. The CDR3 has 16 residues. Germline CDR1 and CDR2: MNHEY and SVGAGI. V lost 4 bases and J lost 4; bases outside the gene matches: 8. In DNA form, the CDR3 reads TGTGCCAGCAGTTTTTCGCCGACAGGGGGGAATCAGCCCCAGCATTTT. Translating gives CASSFSPTGGNQPQHF.

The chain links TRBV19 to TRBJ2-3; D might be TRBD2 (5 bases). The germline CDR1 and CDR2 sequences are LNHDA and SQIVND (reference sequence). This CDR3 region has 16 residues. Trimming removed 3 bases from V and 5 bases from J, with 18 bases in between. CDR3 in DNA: TGTGCCAGTAGTATCGCCGGACTCCATGCGGGAGATACGCAGTATTTT. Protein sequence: CASSIAGLHAGDTQYF.

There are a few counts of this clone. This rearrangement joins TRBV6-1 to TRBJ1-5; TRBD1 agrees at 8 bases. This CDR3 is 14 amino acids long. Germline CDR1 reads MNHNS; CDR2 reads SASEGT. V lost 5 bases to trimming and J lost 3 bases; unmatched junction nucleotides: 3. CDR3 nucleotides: TGTGCCAGCAGTCGACAGGGGCTCAATCAGCCCCAGCATTTT. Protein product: CASSRQGLNQPQHF.

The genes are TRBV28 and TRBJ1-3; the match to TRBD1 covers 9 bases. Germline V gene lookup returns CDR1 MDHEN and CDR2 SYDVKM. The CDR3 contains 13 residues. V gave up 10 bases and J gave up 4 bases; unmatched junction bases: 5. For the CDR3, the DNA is TGTGCCACCAGGACAGGGGTCGGAAACACCATATATTTT. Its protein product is CATRTGVGNTIYF. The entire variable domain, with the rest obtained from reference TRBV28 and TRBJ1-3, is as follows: DVKVTQSSRYLVKRTGEKVFLECVQDMDHENMFWYRQDPGLGLRLIYFSYDVKMKEKGDIPEGYSVSREKKERFSLILESASTNQTSMYLCATRTGVGNTIYFGEGSWLTVV.

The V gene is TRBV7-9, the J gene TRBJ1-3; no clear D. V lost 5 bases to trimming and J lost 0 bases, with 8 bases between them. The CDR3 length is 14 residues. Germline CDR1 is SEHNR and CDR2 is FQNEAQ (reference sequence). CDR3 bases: TGTGCCAGCAGCCTCTATAGCTCTGGAAACACCATATATTTT. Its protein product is CASSLYSSGNTIYF.